The 25 T cell receptor beta chains below come from one sample, sequenced in a study of beta chain features in type 1 diabetes. Every isolated RNA sample was fully reverse transcribed, so sequencing captured expressed TCRB transcripts. Only in-frame clones appear in the TCRdb table, and some are missing; sequencing was by immunoSEQ multiplex PCR. This sample has about 620,000 clones, with about a sixth found just once. The specimen sequenced was naive CD4+ T cells from blood. These receptors originate from a man in his late teens or twenties in good health.

This clone was seen only a few times. The gene calls are TRBV9 and TRBJ2-1; D remains unclear. Germline CDR1 and CDR2: SGDLS and YYNGEE. Trimming took off 6 bases at V and 0 bases at J, with 13 bases between the two ends. CDR3 size: 15 residues. The CDR3 coding sequence is TGTGCCAGCATGCGTGGGCACTCCTCCTACAATGAGCAGTTCTTC. It yields the protein CASMRGHSSYNEQFF.

Concerning this clone: The junction differs from germline at one of its ends, possibly a read error. The rearrangement joins TRBV27 to TRBJ1-2; a weak D match, TRBD1 (5 bases). CDR3 length: 15 amino acids. Germline V gives CDR1 MNHEY, CDR2 SMNVEV (reference sequence). The CDR3 sequence: CASSLSVGGNYGYTF. The CDR3 DNA sequence: TGTGCCAGCAGCTTATCGGTCGGGGGTAACTATGGCTACACCTTC.

J is TRBJ2-3 and V is TRBV7-3; 7 bases map to TRBD2. V was clipped by 2 bases and J by 2 bases; unmatched bases: 13. Looked up from germline, CDR1 is SGHTA and CDR2 is FQGTGA. This CDR3 region has 18 residues. The CDR3 is CASSLALGLVSDTDTQYF. DNA of the CDR3: TGTGCCAGCAGCTTAGCCCTAGGACTAGTTTCTGACACAGATACGCAGTATTTT.

The rearrangement joins TRBV6-4 to TRBJ2-2; D is undetermined. The CDR3 contains 12 residues. Germline V gene sequence: CDR1 MRHNA, CDR2 SNTAGT. Trimming stripped 2 bases from V and 5 bases from J, with 3 bases between. Here the CDR3 DNA reads TGTGCCAGCAGTGACAGGACCGGGGAGCTGTTTTTT. Amino acid sequence: CASSDRTGELFF.

The V and J genes are TRBV7-9 and TRBJ1-5; D might be TRBD1 (6 bases). Trimming shortened V by 3 bases and J by 7 bases, and 13 bases separated the two germline ends. Per the germline V gene, CDR1 is SEHNR and CDR2 is FQNEAQ (reference sequence). CDR3 length: 14 amino acids. The CDR3 nucleotides read TGTGCCAGCAGCTTGATGGGGGCCGGGCAGCCCCAGCATTTT. Translating it yields CASSLMGAGQPQHF.

The chain couples TRBV18 to TRBJ2-3; D may be TRBD1 or TRBD2 (6 bases each). The V gene lost 3 bases and the J gene lost 3 bases, with 16 bases spanning the gap. This CDR3 is 16 amino acids long. Germline V lookup: CDR1 KGHSH, CDR2 LQKENI. CDR3 bases: TGTGCCAGCTCACCCAACAGGGTTGCGGGGACAGATACGCAGTATTTT. It is translated as CASSPNRVAGTDTQYF.

J is TRBJ1-5 and V is TRBV6-1, with a weak D call TRBD1 (5 bases). V was shortened by 4 bases and J by 1 base, with 17 bases between the two germline ends. Germline CDR1 is MNHNS and CDR2 is SASEGT. This CDR3 spans 17 amino acids. CDR3 bases: TGTGCCAGCAGTGGACCTGGGGGGACGGGGAGCAATCAGCCCCAGCATTTT. Its translation is CASSGPGGTGSNQPQHF.

This rearrangement joins TRBV2 to TRBJ2-3; a weak D match, TRBD1 (5 bases). CDR3 size: 10 residues. From germline, CDR1 is SNHLY and CDR2 FYNNEI. Trimming removed 6 bases at V and 9 bases at J, with 7 bases between. The CDR3 sequence: CASRDKTQYF. The CDR3 nucleotides are TGTGCCAGCAGGGACAAAACGCAGTATTTT.

In its sample, this clone was seen a few times. The chain is built from TRBV9 and TRBJ2-3, with D possibly TRBD1 on 6 matching bases. Germline CDR1 is SGDLS and CDR2 is YYNGEE. V was cut by 0 bases and J by 6 bases, with 26 bases left in between. This CDR3 region has 19 residues. The CDR3 DNA sequence: TGTGCCAGCAGCGTAGCGACCCAAACAGGGCTCTCCCGCCCCGATACGCAGTATTTT. Translated: CASSVATQTGLSRPDTQYF.

This chain links TRBV6-6 with TRBJ2-3, with 10 bases fitting TRBD2. The CDR3 has 12 amino acids. CDR1 is MNHNY and CDR2 is SVGAGI in the germline V gene (reference sequence). CDR3 nucleotides: TGTACAGCGGGAGGGCCGGCAGATACGCAGTATTTT. Encoded protein: CTAGGPADTQYF.

This chain connects TRBV29-1 to TRBJ2-5; 10 bases line up with TRBD2. Germline V gene lookup returns CDR1 SQVTM and CDR2 ANQGSEA. The V segment lost 3 bases and the J segment 5 bases; nucleotides outside the gene matches: 6. The CDR3 runs 14 residues. The CDR3 region is CSVDFPSGSETQYF. In DNA, the CDR3 is TGCAGCGTTGATTTCCCTAGCGGGAGTGAGACCCAGTACTTC.

This chain connects TRBV19 to TRBJ1-5; TRBD1 might be the D (5 bases). Trimming pared 1 base from V and 7 bases from J, leaving 14 bases between. Per germline, CDR1 LNHDA and CDR2 SQIVND (reference sequence). The CDR3 spans 15 residues. The CDR3 region has the DNA TGTGCCAGTAGTATAGCGCGGGCAGGGTGGCAGCCCCAGCATTTT. Translation gives CASSIARAGWQPQHF.

The chain carries TRBV29-1 and TRBJ1-1, with D possibly matching TRBD1 (6 bases). The germline V gene has CDR1 SQVTM and CDR2 ANQGSEA. V lost 5 bases and J 6 bases, leaving 16 bases between the germline ends. The CDR3 is made up of 13 amino acids. The CDR3 bases are TGCAGCGTTAAACAGGGTCGCGGCTCTGAAGCTTTCTTT. This sequence encodes CSVKQGRGSEAFF.

The V and J genes are TRBV7-3 and TRBJ2-6; D is perhaps TRBD2 (6 bases). The CDR3 length is 16 residues. CDR1 is SGHTA, CDR2 FQGTGA, per germline. V was shortened by 0 bases and J by 0 bases, with 6 bases between the two germline ends. The CDR3: CASSLTGGSGANVLTF. Written as DNA, the CDR3 is TGTGCCAGCAGCTTAACCGGGGGCTCTGGGGCCAACGTCCTGACTTTC.

This clone occurred a few times. V and J are TRBV7-3 and TRBJ2-1; 10 nucleotides match TRBD2. CDR1 is SGHTA, CDR2 FQGTGA, per germline. This CDR3 contains 16 residues. The J segment lost 6 bases and the V segment lost 4 bases, leaving 9 bases of the junction unmatched. CDR3: CASSYGAGGFFNEQFF. In DNA form, the CDR3 reads TGTGCCAGCAGCTACGGAGCGGGAGGGTTTTTCAATGAGCAGTTCTTC. The full variable domain, in which reference TRBV7-3 and TRBJ2-1 provide the parts outside the CDR3, is GAGVSQTPSNKVTEKGKYVELRCDPISGHTALYWYRQSLGQGPEFLIYFQGTGAADDSGLPNDRFFAVRPEGSVSTLKIQRTERGDSAVYLCASSYGAGGFFNEQFFGPGTRLTVL.

This clone was counted only a few times. The V call is TRBV11-3, the J call TRBJ2-3; TRBD1 agrees at 8 bases. The germline V gene encodes CDR1 SGHNT and CDR2 YENEEA. The CDR3 spans 14 residues. After removal of 5 bases from V and 0 bases from J, the junction contained 1 base not matched to a gene. The CDR3 coding sequence is TGTGCCAGCAGCCGGGACAGGAGCACAGATACGCAGTATTTT. Translation gives CASSRDRSTDTQYF.

The rearrangement links TRBV2 to TRBJ1-1; maybe TRBD1 (6 bases). CDR1 and CDR2 from the germline V gene are SNHLY and FYNNEI. This CDR3 comprises 11 residues. Between the trimmed V and J ends, which lost 5 bases and 7 bases, there was a span of 8 bases. This CDR3 is CASSYRDEAFF. In nucleotides, the CDR3 is TGTGCCAGCAGTTACAGGGATGAAGCTTTCTTT.

In nucleotides, the CDR3 is TGTGCCAGCACCGAGGGACAGGGGACGACAGAGACCCAGTACTTC. Its protein product is CASTEGQGTTETQYF. The rearrangement links TRBV25-1 to TRBJ2-5; TRBD1 agrees at 10 bases. CDR3 length equals 15 residues. CDR1 and CDR2 from the germline V gene are MGHDK and SYGVNS. V was pared by 7 bases and J by 4 bases, with 9 bases of the junction left unmatched. The complete variable domain, with remaining parts taken from reference TRBV25-1 and TRBJ2-5, reads EADIYQTPRYLVIGTGKKITLECSQTMGHDKMYWYQQDPGMELHLIHYSYGVNSTEKGDLSSESTVSRIRTEHFPLTLESARPSHTSQYLCASTEGQGTTETQYFGPGTRLLVL.

The chain uses TRBV7-9 and TRBJ2-7; maybe TRBD2 (7 bases). The germline CDR1 and CDR2 sequences are SEHNR and FQNEAQ (reference sequence). The CDR3 extends over 14 amino acids. V lost 2 bases to trimming and J lost 6 bases, with 14 bases between them. CDR3 amino acids: CASSLIQGGVEQYF. The CDR3 DNA sequence: TGTGCCAGCAGCTTAATACAGGGAGGGGTCGAGCAGTACTTC.

The V gene is TRBV28, the J gene TRBJ2-3, with 8 bases aligning to TRBD1. Unmatched junction bases numbered 8, after V lost 6 bases and J lost 0 bases. Per the germline V gene, CDR1 is MDHEN and CDR2 is SYDVKM. The CDR3 contains 16 residues. The CDR3 is CASSLRRTGSTDTQYF. CDR3 sequence (DNA): TGTGCCAGCAGCCTTCGAAGGACAGGGAGCACAGATACGCAGTATTTT.

The sample holds a few counts of this clone. The chain joins TRBV28 to TRBJ2-7; possibly TRBD1 for D (6 bases). CDR1 is MDHEN, CDR2 SYDVKM, per germline. CDR3 length: 19 amino acids. Trimming cost V 3 bases and J 2 bases, with 26 bases left between them. CDR3 coding DNA: TGTGCCAGCAGTTTCGAAAGAAGGGGGAAGGTCCTTTTCGCCTACGAGCAGTACTTC. Its translation is CASSFERRGKVLFAYEQYF.

This clone was seen a few times. The chain is built from TRBV28 and TRBJ1-3; 7 bases are a match to TRBD1. Germline V gene sequence: CDR1 MDHEN, CDR2 SYDVKM. The J segment lost 0 bases and the V segment lost 5 bases, leaving 10 bases of the junction unmatched. This CDR3 has 17 amino acids. The CDR3 DNA reads TGTGCCAGCAGTCAACCCCAGGGGGTGAGCTCTGGAAACACCATATATTTT. Its protein product is CASSQPQGVSSGNTIYF.

V and J are TRBV19 and TRBJ1-2; D not resolved. The CDR3 totals 14 residues. Between the trimmed V and J ends, which lost 2 bases and 1 base, there was a span of 8 bases. Germline CDR1 and CDR2: LNHDA and SQIVND (reference sequence). The CDR3 DNA sequence: TGTGCCAGTAGTATACAACAGCTTAACTATGGCTACACCTTC. This translates into CASSIQQLNYGYTF.

The CDR3: CASSYGELAKNIQYF. In DNA form, the CDR3 reads TGTGCCAGCAGTTACGGGGAATTAGCCAAAAACATTCAGTACTTC. This rearrangement joins TRBV6-6 to TRBJ2-4; D not resolved. V lost 2 bases and J 0 bases, leaving 8 bases between the germline ends. Germline V gene data show CDR1 as MNHNY and CDR2 as SVGAGI (reference sequence). The CDR3 consists of 15 residues.

The chain combines TRBV28 with TRBJ2-7; 7 bases line up with TRBD1. V shed 6 bases, J shed 2 bases, and the junction held 7 bases outside the gene matches. The germline CDR1 and CDR2 sequences are MDHEN and SYDVKM. This CDR3 spans 14 amino acids. Here the CDR3 reads CASRTGQSPYEQYF. DNA of the CDR3: TGTGCCAGCAGAACGGGACAGTCGCCCTACGAGCAGTACTTC.